The next 3 T cell receptor beta chains were all read from a single sample in a study of siplizumab effects on memory and regulatory T cells. Antigen specificity for these receptors is unknown. Coculture of the mixed lymphocyte reaction cells took place at 37 degrees C and lasted around 6 days. The assay was immunoSEQ multiplex PCR, and TCRdb's table has in-frame clones only and misses some. The sample includes thousands of clones, 35% to 40% seen only once; the top ten take 5.5% to 6%. The sample comprised CFSE-low (dividing) CD8+ T cells sorted from an allogeneic mixed lymphocyte reaction. The source is a human donor in good health; the cells came from an allogeneic mixed lymphocyte reaction.

This clone is labeled as medium-sized. The rearrangement joins TRBV19 to TRBJ1-1; D ambiguous. The CDR3 sequence is 13 residues long. Deletions cut 1 base from V and 4 bases from J, with 7 bases between. Germline lookup yields CDR1 LNHDA and CDR2 SQIVND (reference sequence). The CDR3 DNA reads as TGTGCCAGTAGTATAGGGGTGGGCACTGAAGCTTTCTTT. Protein product: CASSIGVGTEAFF.

The chain employs TRBV5-8 and TRBJ1-5; no clear D. V lost 2 bases and J 0 bases, leaving 9 bases between the germline ends. Germline V lookup: CDR1 SGHTS, CDR2 YDEGEE. There are 15 residues in the CDR3. CDR3 residues: CASSLRGNSNQPQHF. The DNA of the CDR3 is TGTGCCAGCAGCTTACGCGGCAATAGCAATCAGCCCCAGCATTTT.

This clone is medium-sized (0.01 to 0.1%). Written as DNA, the CDR3 is TGTGCCAGCAGTTCACAGGGGTCCTACGAGCAGTACTTC. Translating it yields CASSSQGSYEQYF. The chain links TRBV5-5 to TRBJ2-7; TRBD1 aligns across 7 bases. V gave up 5 bases and J gave up 1 base; unmatched junction bases: 3. Germline CDR1 and CDR2: SGHKS and YYEKEE (reference sequence). The CDR3 extends over 13 amino acids.